This T cell receptor (beta chain) comes out of a study of cytomegalovirus exposure and HLA in healthy donors. It was healthy bone marrow donors who served as donors. Each donor was nominally healthy when sampled (though unrecorded immune exposures were likely). General study findings and limits: In a later analysis, V- and J-gene trimming of beta chains associated with a DCLRE1C missense variant, replicated independently. Later on, an analysis found that several of the most significant clusters appeared to be linked to common viral pathogens, which included parvovirus B19.

Germline CDR1 and CDR2: MNHNS and SASEGT. The CDR3 runs to 14 residues. V lost 1 base and J lost 2, with 9 bases in between. In the case of this clone: What it binds is unknown.

Primers for the PCR totalled 60 Vbeta and 13 Jbeta. TCRdb's table, derived via immunoSEQ multiplex PCR, lists solely in-frame clones and lacks some. Of 250,000 or so clones listed, about 90% are singletons. V gene TRBV6-1 combines with J gene TRBJ2-7, with D perhaps TRBD2 (5 bases). The sequenced sample was PBMCs. This TCR was recovered from a girl aged 2-10 years in good health and CMV-seronegative. CDR3 in amino acids: CASSEGAGAYEQYF. CDR3 sequence (DNA): TGTGCCAGCAGTGAAGGGGCGGGTGCCTACGAGCAGTACTTC.